This TCR beta chain was profiled in a study of T cells in Graves' hyperthyroidism and ophthalmopathy. Study as a whole: Peripheral blood sampling occurred at initial diagnosis, before any treatment.

Study-wide findings and caveats: Most clonotypes that expanded in the thyroid above 0.001 also showed up in blood.

Ophthalmopathy cases scored 3 or more on the Clinical Activity Score and 4 or more on NOSPECS grade, with duration below 3 months. Researchers amplified the TCR beta CDR3 regions from RNA transcripts. The study used the HTBI primer set for a first-round RT-PCR of the TCR CDR3. TCRdb processed the multiplex PCR reads anew with MiXCR; each CDR3 protein has one entry. Of under 500,000 distinct CDR3 sequences detected, around an eighth appear once; the ten largest clones hold 25% to 30%. This clonotype was observed at least ten times. The antigen remains unidentified. Germline CDR1 reads SQVTM; CDR2 reads ANQGSEA. The J segment lost 4 bases and the V segment lost 0 bases, leaving 3 bases of the junction unmatched. The CDR3 contains 14 residues.

This chain joins TRBV29-1 and TRBJ1-1; 9 bases fit TRBD1. Sequenced: blood. The TCR originated in a man aged 45-65 years with Graves' ophthalmopathy. The CDR3 coding sequence is TGCAGCGTTGAAGATACAGGGGGCTTCACTGAAGCTTTCTTT. Translated, it gives CSVEDTGGFTEAFF.